The 7 T cell receptor beta chains given below trace back to one sample, sequenced in a study of beta chain features in type 1 diabetes (dated by TCRdb to 2016 to 2019). Library preparation used the immunoSEQ multiplex PCR assay. The entire amount of isolated RNA was reverse transcribed using the High Capacity cDNA Reverse Transcription Kit, so the sequenced TCRB transcripts were expressed ones. TCRdb took over this immuneACCESS table, retaining in-frame rearrangements with V and J assigned. Such tables are incomplete; in checked studies, under half of the missing clones stem from an unresolved V gene, and the remainder is unexplained. The sample table records some 230,000 clones; more than 9% of these occur just once. About 0.03% of the sample rests with the top ten. The sample comprised naive CD4+ T cells from blood. The sample's cell subset or site label is to be understood as: true naive CD4+ T cells. The source is a woman between 18 and 29 years old in good health.

The chain links TRBV5-6 to TRBJ2-1, with TRBD2 as a possible D gene (6 bases). The CDR3 is made up of 16 amino acids. Germline V gene data show CDR1 as SGHDT and CDR2 as YYEEEE. V gave up 5 bases and J gave up 6 bases, with 21 bases separating them. CDR3 nucleotides: TGTGCCAGCAGACTGGTGAGAGGAGGGTCTAGCAATGAGCAGTTCTTC. This sequence encodes CASRLVRGGSSNEQFF.

The chain combines TRBV5-4 with TRBJ2-3; D is unresolved. This CDR3 spans 15 amino acids. Trimming shortened V by 0 bases and J by 0 bases, and 8 bases separated the two germline ends. The germline V gene has CDR1 SGHNT and CDR2 YYREEE (reference sequence). The CDR3 DNA reads as TGTGCCAGCAGCTTGGGAGGCAGAAGCACAGATACGCAGTATTTT. This encodes CASSLGGRSTDTQYF.

The V call is TRBV7-9, the J call TRBJ2-7, with TRBD1 matching 9 bases. CDR1 and CDR2 from the germline V gene are SEHNR and FQNEAQ (reference sequence). The length of the CDR3 is 16 residues. Losses at the gene ends were 5 bases for V and 5 bases for J; bases not matched to a gene: 13. As DNA, the CDR3 is TGTGCCAGCAGCCTCAGCAAAGACAGGGGGTGGAACGAGCAGTACTTC. Its protein is CASSLSKDRGWNEQYF.

This chain uses TRBV7-9 with TRBJ2-7; TRBD1 is a possible D gene (5 bases). CDR1 and CDR2 (germline): SEHNR, FQNEAQ (reference sequence). The V gene lost 4 bases and the J gene lost 4 bases, with 17 bases spanning the gap. The CDR3 is 15 amino acids. CDR3 region: CASSSSGRTLYEQYF. The CDR3 coding sequence is TGTGCCAGCAGCTCCAGTGGGCGGACACTTTACGAGCAGTACTTC.

The chain carries TRBV6-4 and TRBJ2-1; 8 bases agree with TRBD2. CDR3 length: 13 residues. With V trimmed by 2 bases and J by 12 bases, 6 bases remained unmatched. The germline V gene has CDR1 MRHNA and CDR2 SNTAGT. This CDR3 is CASSDRSGTPQFF. CDR3 sequence (DNA): TGTGCCAGCAGTGACCGTAGCGGGACTCCGCAGTTCTTC.

The J gene is TRBJ1-5, the V gene TRBV7-9; D is unclear. The V and J ends lost 1 base and 3 bases respectively, with 10 bases between them. This CDR3 has 15 amino acids. Per germline, CDR1 SEHNR and CDR2 FQNEAQ (reference sequence). CDR3 in amino acids: CASSLDGQPNQPQHF. CDR3 nucleotides: TGTGCCAGCAGCTTAGATGGGCAGCCCAATCAGCCCCAGCATTTT.

This clone has more than one count but fewer than ten. The chain combines TRBV7-9 with TRBJ1-2; the D gene is possibly TRBD1 (6 bases). Trimming removed 5 bases from V and 4 bases from J, with 11 bases in between. The CDR3 is made up of 13 amino acids. Germline V CDR1 and CDR2: SEHNR, FQNEAQ (reference sequence). The CDR3 DNA follows: TGTGCCAGCAGCCACCAGGGGACCTATGGCTACACCTTC. Translation: CASSHQGTYGYTF.